A selection of T cell receptor beta chains follows, all from one sample in a study of response to subunit inactivated influenza vaccine. One entry per CDR3 protein, called by TCRdb with MiXCR from the RT-PCR reads. The sample records more than 550,000 distinct CDR3 sequences, over 9.5% being singletons. The starting material was PBMCs from blood, obtained on the day of vaccination. The receptors here all came from a man over 45 who received an inactivated influenza vaccine. CDR3s include the opening cysteine and the closing phenylalanine or tryptophan. D genes are given only for firm matches. Clone size is stated in some rows and not others, as once, few, many or a class when expanded.

abundance	d_gene	v_gene	j_gene	CDR3aa	CDR3nt
few	NA	TRBV6-5	TRBJ2-7	CASSYRKYSYEQYF	TGTGCCAGCAGTTACAGGAAATACTCCTACGAGCAGTACTTC
NA	NA	TRBV5-1	TRBJ1-1	CASSTLPGTVNTEAFF	TGCGCCAGCAGCACCTTACCCGGGACGGTGAACACTGAAGCTTTCTTT
few	NA	TRBV28	TRBJ2-7	CASSLSIQGDEQYF	TGTGCCAGCAGTTTATCGATTCAAGGCGACGAGCAGTACTTC
few	TRBD2	TRBV3-1	TRBJ2-1	CASSPRGGNEQFF	TGTGCCAGCAGCCCCCGCGGGGGGAATGAGCAGTTCTTC
NA	NA	TRBV20-1	TRBJ2-5	CSAVSSRETQYF	TGCAGTGCTGTTTCTAGTCGGGAGACCCAGTACTTC
NA	TRBD2	TRBV4-2	TRBJ2-5	CASSQGLGGGSQETQYF	TGTGCCAGCAGCCAAGGGCTTGGCGGGGGGTCGCAAGAGACCCAGTACTTC
few	TRBD2	TRBV4-3	TRBJ2-3	CASSQDWMGLAGGNTDTQYF	TGCGCCAGCAGCCAAGATTGGATGGGACTAGCGGGGGGTAACACAGATACGCAGTATTTT
NA	NA	TRBV21-1	TRBJ2-7	CASSKLKPRDEQYF	TGTGCCAGCAGCAAACTCAAACCCCGAGACGAGCAGTACTTC
few	TRBD1	TRBV5-1	TRBJ2-7	CASSWDRGGNEQYF	TGCGCCAGCAGCTGGGACAGGGGAGGCAACGAGCAGTACTTC
NA	TRBD2	TRBV14	TRBJ2-7	CASSQGLAGKYEQYF	TGTGCCAGCAGCCAGGGACTAGCGGGAAAATACGAGCAGTACTTC
NA	NA	TRBV3-1	TRBJ2-7	CASSQESYEQYF	TGTGCCAGCAGCCAAGAGAGCTACGAGCAGTACTTC
NA	TRBD1	TRBV5-1	TRBJ1-6	CASSSNGQGFSYNSPLHF	TGCGCCAGCAGCTCCAACGGACAGGGCTTCTCCTATAATTCACCCCTCCACTTT
few	TRBD2	TRBV15	TRBJ2-1	CATSSITSGRDEQFF	TGTGCCACCAGCAGTATAACTAGCGGGAGAGATGAGCAGTTCTTC
many	NA	TRBV4-2	TRBJ2-2	CASSQGQGGELFF	TGTGCCAGCAGCCAAGGGCAGGGGGGGGAGCTGTTTTTT
NA	TRBD1	TRBV7-2	TRBJ2-7	CASSTGDRTIGQYF	TGTGCCAGCAGCACGGGGGACAGGACCATAGGGCAGTACTTC
many	TRBD2	TRBV5-1	TRBJ2-1	CASSQGASGGNEQFF	TGCGCCAGCAGCCAGGGGGCTAGCGGGGGCAATGAGCAGTTCTTC
few	TRBD1	TRBV4-1	TRBJ1-1	CASSQSPPRGRNTEAFF	TGCGCCAGCAGCCAAAGCCCCCCAAGGGGGCGGAACACTGAAGCTTTCTTT
NA	NA	TRBV13	TRBJ2-1	CASSLPRGEQFF	TGTGCCAGCAGCCTCCCCCGGGGTGAGCAGTTCTTC
few	NA	TRBV7-2	TRBJ2-3	CASSLDLRRYTQYF	TGTGCCAGCAGCTTAGATCTTAGGCGATATACGCAGTATTTT
few	NA	TRBV11-2	TRBJ2-1	CATEEQGSWYSYNEQFF	TGTGCCACAGAAGAACAGGGAAGTTGGTACTCGTACAATGAGCAGTTCTTC
NA	NA	TRBV7-9	TRBJ2-3	CASSFYLGTDTQYF	TGTGCCAGCAGCTTCTATCTAGGCACAGATACGCAGTATTTT
NA	NA	TRBV3-1	TRBJ1-1	CDSSQDRYSEAFF	TGTGACAGCAGCCAAGACCGGTACAGTGAAGCTTTCTTT
NA	NA	TRBV4-2	TRBJ2-7	CASSQDTPGYEQYF	TGTGCCAGCAGCCAAGACACCCCAGGGTACGAGCAGTACTTC
NA	TRBD2	TRBV4-1	TRBJ2-1	CASSQGLAGAHSYNEQFF	TGCGCCAGCAGCCAAGGACTAGCGGGGGCCCACTCCTACAATGAGCAGTTCTTC
NA	NA	TRBV11-2	TRBJ1-5	CASSLDWSQPQHF	TGTGCCAGCAGCTTAGACTGGAGTCAGCCCCAGCATTTT
NA	NA	TRBV12-3/TRBV12-4	TRBJ2-1	CASSFMTANEQFF	TGTGCCAGCAGCTTTATGACAGCCAATGAGCAGTTCTTC
few	NA	TRBV3-1	TRBJ2-7	CASGPGGVSYEQYF	TGTGCCAGCGGACCCGGCGGGGTCTCCTACGAGCAGTACTTC
few	NA	TRBV10-3	TRBJ2-4	CAISHNKNIQYF	TGTGCCATCAGTCATAACAAGAACATTCAGTACTTC
many	TRBD1	TRBV7-2	TRBJ2-4	CASSKTGAGDIQYF	TGTGCCAGCAGCAAAACAGGGGCAGGGGACATTCAGTACTTC
NA	NA	TRBV20-1	TRBJ2-7	CSARSIAVVLYEQYF	TGCAGTGCTAGATCTATAGCGGTAGTCTTATACGAGCAGTACTTC
NA	TRBD1	TRBV27	TRBJ2-7	CASSLSGTGVFEQYF	TGTGCCAGCAGTTTATCGGGGACAGGGGTATTCGAGCAGTACTTC
NA	TRBD1	TRBV28	TRBJ2-5	CASTFDRASRETQYF	TGTGCCAGCACCTTTGACAGGGCTAGTAGAGAGACCCAGTACTTC
NA	NA	TRBV5-5	TRBJ1-2	CASSLELGSVNYGYTF	TGTGCCAGCAGCCTTGAGTTGGGTTCGGTCAACTATGGCTACACCTTC
few	TRBD1	TRBV7-9	TRBJ2-1	CASSTGTVGEQFF	TGTGCCAGCAGCACCGGGACAGTTGGTGAGCAGTTCTTC
few	TRBD1	TRBV12-3/TRBV12-4	TRBJ1-1	CASSTTGVVAFF	TGTGCCAGCAGTACAACAGGGGTAGTAGCTTTCTTT
many	NA	TRBV7-2	TRBJ1-3	CASSLVGSSGNTIYF	TGTGCCAGCAGCTTAGTGGGCAGCTCTGGAAACACCATATATTTT
NA	TRBD1	TRBV12-3/TRBV12-4	TRBJ1-1	CASSLRTGGLSEAFF	TGTGCCAGCAGTTTACGAACAGGGGGTTTATCTGAAGCTTTCTTT
once	NA	TRBV19	TRBJ2-2	CASSIYGSGELFF	TGTGCCAGTAGTATTTACGGTTCCGGGGAGCTGTTTTTT
NA	TRBD1	TRBV20-1	TRBJ1-5	CSASEDRSRQPQHF	TGCAGTGCTAGTGAGGACAGGTCGCGGCAGCCCCAGCATTTT
NA	NA	TRBV6-5	TRBJ1-5	CASSYRHWSNQPQHF	TGTGCCAGCAGTTACCGCCACTGGAGCAATCAGCCCCAGCATTTT